The 10 T cell receptor beta chains reported below all come from one sample, sequenced in a study of shared clonotypes between healthy human individuals. Assay: immunoSEQ multiplex PCR; the TCRdb copy retains only in-frame clones and omits some. The sample includes millions of clones, 90% to 95% of them seen just once. Sequencing used naive CD4+ T cells sorted from blood. Subset noted: CD45RA+ positively selected. The receptors come from a man aged 18 to 30 in good health.

This chain connects TRBV5-5 to TRBJ2-7, with D possibly being TRBD1 (6 bases). The CDR3 has 15 amino acids. The V end lost 0 bases, the J end lost 5 bases, and 15 bases lay between the germline ends. In germline, CDR1 is SGHKS, CDR2 YYEKEE (reference sequence). The CDR3 sequence is CASSLGIQGINEQYF. The CDR3 nucleotides are TGTGCCAGCAGCTTGGGAATACAGGGAATAAACGAGCAGTACTTC.

This sequence joins TRBV5-4 and TRBJ2-7; 7 bases align to TRBD2. CDR3 length equals 14 residues. Germline CDR1 SGHNT, CDR2 YYREEE (reference sequence). The V gene end was trimmed by 2 bases and the J gene end by 6 bases; junction bases not matched to a gene: 8. This CDR3 is CASSFGEGASEQYF. The DNA of the CDR3 is TGTGCCAGCAGCTTCGGGGAGGGTGCCTCCGAGCAGTACTTC. The entire variable domain, with the rest obtained from reference TRBV5-4 and TRBJ2-7, is as follows: ETGVTQSPTHLIKTRGQQVTLRCSSQSGHNTVSWYQQALGQGPQFIFQYYREEENGRGNFPPRFSGLQFPNYSSELNVNALELDDSALYLCASSFGEGASEQYFGPGTRLTVT.

On this clone itself: In the same sample, other DNA sequences code for this CDR3. V usage is TRBV5-1 and J usage is TRBJ2-3; D is unresolved. CDR1 is SGHRS, CDR2 YFSETQ, per germline. Between the trimmed V and J ends, which lost 0 bases and 0 bases, there was a span of 5 bases. CDR3 length: 14 residues. The CDR3 region is CASSLETSTDTQYF. CDR3 DNA sequence: TGCGCCAGCAGCTTGGAGACAAGCACAGATACGCAGTATTTT.

Here the CDR3 reads CASSEYSGTGVFF. CDR3 in DNA: TGTGCCAGCAGTGAATATTCCGGGACAGGGGTTTTCTTC. The chain has TRBV25-1 and TRBJ2-1; 10 nucleotides line up with TRBD1. Per the germline V gene, CDR1 is MGHDK and CDR2 is SYGVNS. This CDR3 has 13 residues. V was pared by 0 bases and J by 16 bases, with 6 bases of the junction left unmatched.

The chain combines TRBV6-4 with TRBJ1-3; D is undetermined. Germline V gene lookup returns CDR1 MRHNA and CDR2 SNTAGT. The CDR3 is made up of 13 amino acids. With 4 bases removed from V and 0 bases from J, the gap between germline ends came to 4 bases. The CDR3 coding sequence is TGTGCCAGCAGTGCGGACTCTGGAAACACCATATATTTT. It translates to CASSADSGNTIYF.

The rearrangement joins TRBV28 to TRBJ1-6; TRBD1 might be the D (5 bases). The CDR3 sequence is 14 residues long. With 8 bases removed from V and 8 bases from J, the gap between germline ends came to 16 bases. CDR1 MDHEN and CDR2 SYDVKM come from the germline V gene. The CDR3 DNA sequence: TGTGCCAGCCGGGGGGACGTAGCTTATTCACCCCTCCACTTT. Translation: CASRGDVAYSPLHF.

The rearrangement links TRBV18 to TRBJ1-3, with D maybe TRBD1 (5 bases). CDR3 length: 16 residues. Trimming pared 3 bases from V and 0 bases from J, leaving 12 bases between. Germline loops: CDR1 KGHSH, CDR2 LQKENI. The chain's CDR3 is CASSPVDGASGNTIYF. CDR3 bases: TGTGCCAGCTCACCGGTAGACGGGGCCTCTGGAAACACCATATATTTT.

The chain couples TRBV30 to TRBJ2-7; D unclear. The CDR3 runs to 13 residues. Trimming shortened V by 4 bases and J by 5 bases, and 15 bases separated the two germline ends. Germline loops: CDR1 GTSNPN, CDR2 SVGIG (reference sequence). The CDR3 is CAWNPALGNEQYF. The CDR3 DNA sequence: TGTGCCTGGAACCCAGCCCTGGGCAACGAGCAGTACTTC. Drawing the rest from reference TRBV30 and TRBJ2-7, the complete variable domain is SQTIHQWPATLVQPVGSPLSLECTVEGTSNPNLYWYRQAAGRGLQLLFYSVGIGQISSEVPQNLSASRPQDRQFILSSKKLLLSDSGFYLCAWNPALGNEQYFGPGTRLTVT.

CDR3 DNA sequence: TGCGCCAGCAGTTCGGACTACTTGAACACTGAAGCTTTCTTT. Translation: CASSSDYLNTEAFF. The genes are TRBV5-1 and TRBJ1-1; D unclear. V was shortened by 5 bases and J by 0 bases, with 11 bases between the two germline ends. CDR1 SGHRS and CDR2 YFSETQ come from the germline V gene. The CDR3 contains 14 residues.

This clone was detected only once. The chain couples TRBV5-1 to TRBJ2-7; D is undetermined. CDR1 and CDR2 (germline): SGHRS, YFSETQ. Trimming removed 7 bases at V and 7 bases at J, with 21 bases between. The CDR3 loop spans 14 amino acids. The CDR3 loop reads CASSPDRPALEQYF. In DNA, the CDR3 is TGCGCCAGCTCCCCGGACCGCCCTGCTTTGGAGCAGTACTTC. Full variable domain (remainder filled in from reference TRBV5-1 and TRBJ2-7): KAGVTQTPRYLIKTRGQQVTLSCSPISGHRSVSWYQQTPGQGLQFLFEYFSETQRNKGNFPGRFSGRQFSNSRSEMNVSTLELGDSALYLCASSPDRPALEQYFGPGTRLTVT.